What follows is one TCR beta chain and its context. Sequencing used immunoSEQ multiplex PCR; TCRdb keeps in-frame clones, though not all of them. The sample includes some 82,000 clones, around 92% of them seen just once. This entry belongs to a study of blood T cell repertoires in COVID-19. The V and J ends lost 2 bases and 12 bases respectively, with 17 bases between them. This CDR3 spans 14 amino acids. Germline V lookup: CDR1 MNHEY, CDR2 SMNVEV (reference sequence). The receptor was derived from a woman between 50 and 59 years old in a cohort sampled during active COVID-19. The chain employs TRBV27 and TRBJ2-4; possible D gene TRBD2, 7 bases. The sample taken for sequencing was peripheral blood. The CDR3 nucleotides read TGTGCCAGCAGTTTAAACGGGGGGCCTTCACCTCAGTACTTC. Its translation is CASSLNGGPSPQYF.